What follows describes a single TCR beta chain. Its antigen is not identified. Unique molecular identifiers were attached to individual cDNA molecules. Each CDR3 protein gets one entry after TCRdb re-called the 5' RACE reads with MiXCR. Of some 80,000 distinct CDR3 sequences detected, roughly 15% appear once; the ten largest clones hold more than 1.2%. These data belong to a study of early T cells in non-severe SARS-CoV-2 infection. Study as a whole: The authors sequenced bulk RNA from unsorted whole blood, leaving chains unpaired. Study conclusions and caveats: VDJdb matching skewed toward anti-spike CD8 responses, missing private and CD4 specificities.

Input material: whole blood. The sequence came from an adult who was a healthcare worker with PCR-confirmed SARS-CoV-2 infection or an uninfected control (not recorded which).

The CDR3 protein is CASSEVPGTEAFF. The CDR3 DNA follows: TGCGCCAGCAGTGAGGTCCCGGGCACTGAAGCTTTCTTT. The chain combines TRBV10-2 with TRBJ1-1; D gene unclear. V was shortened by 2 bases and J by 4 bases, with 8 bases between the two germline ends. This CDR3 has 13 residues. Germline lookup yields CDR1 WSHSY and CDR2 SAAADI.